The clone carrying this T cell receptor (beta chain) was seen only once. V was trimmed by 1 base and J by 4 bases, leaving 14 bases between them. The CDR3 is 16 residues long. Looked up from germline, CDR1 is GTSNPN and CDR2 is SVGIG (reference sequence). The data are from a study of metastatic and nonmetastatic thyroid tumors. With MiXCR, TCRdb called clones anew from the PCR reads. The sample includes more than 9,500 clones, under 30% of them seen just once. None of the patients had undergone any treatment ahead of thyroid surgery. The receptor's source is a male donor with papillary thyroid cancer or a benign thyroid nodule (not recorded which). Some clones in this sample may be carry-over from other donors' samples. Sequenced input: adjacent normal tissue. V usage is TRBV30 and J usage is TRBJ2-6; TRBD2 might be the D (6 bases). In nucleotides, the CDR3 is TGTGCCTGGAGTGACGTGGGGGGATGGGGGGCCAACGTCCTGACTTTC. The encoded protein is CAWSDVGGWGANVLTF.